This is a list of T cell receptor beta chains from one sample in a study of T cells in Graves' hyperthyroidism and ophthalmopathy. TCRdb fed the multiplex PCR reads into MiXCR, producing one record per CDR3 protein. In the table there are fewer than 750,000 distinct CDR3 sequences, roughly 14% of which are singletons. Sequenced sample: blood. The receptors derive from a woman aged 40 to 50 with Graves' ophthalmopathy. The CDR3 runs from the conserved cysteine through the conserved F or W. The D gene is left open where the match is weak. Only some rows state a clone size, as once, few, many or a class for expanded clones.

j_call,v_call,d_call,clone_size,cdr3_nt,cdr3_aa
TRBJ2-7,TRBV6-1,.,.,TGTGCCAGCAGCACTTCTTTGCCCCTCTACGAGCAGTACTTC,CASSTSLPLYEQYF
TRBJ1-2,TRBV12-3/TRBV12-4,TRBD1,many,TGTGCCAGCAGTTCCTTGGACAGGGTGGTTTTAAATGGCTACACCTTC,CASSSLDRVVLNGYTF
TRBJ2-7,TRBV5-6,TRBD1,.,TGTGCCAGCAGCGCTCCGGGACAGGCTGCCTCCTACGAGCAGTACTTC,CASSAPGQAASYEQYF
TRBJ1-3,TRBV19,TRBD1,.,TGTGCCAGTACCAAACCCGCAGGGGGCTTTACTGGAAACACCATATATTTT,CASTKPAGGFTGNTIYF
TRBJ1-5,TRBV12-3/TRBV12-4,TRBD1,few,TGTGCCAGCAGTAGGACAGGGGGTCTGCTTCAGCCCCAGCATTTT,CASSRTGGLLQPQHF
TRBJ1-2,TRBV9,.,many,TGTGCCAGCAGCTCCACAGACTATGGCTACACCTTC,CASSSTDYGYTF
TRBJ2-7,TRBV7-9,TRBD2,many,TGTGCCAGCAGCTTAATGCGGGAGGGCCGGAACGAGCAGTACTTC,CASSLMREGRNEQYF
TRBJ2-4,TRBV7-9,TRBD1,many,TGTGCCAGCAGCTCCCCGGGACAGGGGATAGCCAAAAACATTCAGTACTTC,CASSSPGQGIAKNIQYF
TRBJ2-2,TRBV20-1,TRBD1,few,TGCAGTGCTAGGGGGACAGGGGACACCGGGGAGCTGTTTTTT,CSARGTGDTGELFF
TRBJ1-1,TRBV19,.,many,TGTGCCAGTAGTCATCCGACGGCGAACACTGAAGCTTTCTTT,CASSHPTANTEAFF
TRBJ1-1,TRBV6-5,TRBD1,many,TGTGCCAGCAGTCTGACAGGGCGACACACTGAAGCTTTCTTT,CASSLTGRHTEAFF
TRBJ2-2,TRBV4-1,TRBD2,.,TGCGCCAGCAGCCGATACACTAGCGGGGTAAACACCGGGGAGCTGTTTTTT,CASSRYTSGVNTGELFF
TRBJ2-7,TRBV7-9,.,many,TGTGCCAGCACCCTGACAGACTCCTACGAGCAGTACTTC,CASTLTDSYEQYF
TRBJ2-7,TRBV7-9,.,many,TGTGCCAGCAGCACTAGGACAGACCTAAACTACGAGCAGTACTTC,CASSTRTDLNYEQYF
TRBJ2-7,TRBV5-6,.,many,TGTGCCAGCAGAGGACAGCCACCTGAGCAGTACTTC,CASRGQPPEQYF
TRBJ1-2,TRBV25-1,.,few,TGTGCCAGCAGTGAAAATCAAGGGAAAGCGGGCGGCTACACCTTC,CASSENQGKAGGYTF
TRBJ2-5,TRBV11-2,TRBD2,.,TGTGCCAGCAGCGGCGGACTAGCGGGAGGACTACAAGAGACCCAGTACTTC,CASSGGLAGGLQETQYF
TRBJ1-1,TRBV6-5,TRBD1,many,TGTGCCAGCAAACAATTAAGGACAGGGAGGACTGAAGCTTTCTTT,CASKQLRTGRTEAFF
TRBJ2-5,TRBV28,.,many,TGTGCCAGCAGTTTGGGTGTTCCGGAGACCCAGTACTTC,CASSLGVPETQYF
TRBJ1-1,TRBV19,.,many,TGTGCCAGTAAAAGGCAACCGAACACTGAAGCTTTCTTT,CASKRQPNTEAFF
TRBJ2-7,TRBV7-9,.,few,TGTGCCAGCAGCTTAGCCAGGGTGGGATCGGACGAGCAGTACTTC,CASSLARVGSDEQYF
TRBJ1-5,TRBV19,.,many,TGTGCCAGTACCCGACGGTTACGTGGCAGTATATCTTATCAGCCCCAGCATTTT,CASTRRLRGSISYQPQHF
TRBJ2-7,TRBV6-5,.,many,TGTGCCAGCAGTTACTCTTCCCTAGTACGCTACGAGCAGTACTTC,CASSYSSLVRYEQYF
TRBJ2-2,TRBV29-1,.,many,TGCAGCGTTGAAGTGGACAGAAACACCGGGGAGCTGTTTTTT,CSVEVDRNTGELFF
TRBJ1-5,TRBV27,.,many,TGTGCCAGCAGCCTGGGGGACATGGGCAATCAGCCCCAGCATTTT,CASSLGDMGNQPQHF
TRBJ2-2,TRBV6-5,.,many,TGTGCCAGCAGTTACTCCTGGACTTCGGCGAACACCGGGGAGCTGTTTTTT,CASSYSWTSANTGELFF
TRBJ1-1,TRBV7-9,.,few,TGTGTCAGCAGCTTAGAAGGGGACACTGAAGCTTTCTTT,CVSSLEGDTEAFF
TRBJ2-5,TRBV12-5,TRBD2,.,TGTGCTAGTGGTTTTGGTCGTAAAGCTAGCGGGAGTATGGAGACCCAGTACTTC,CASGFGRKASGSMETQYF
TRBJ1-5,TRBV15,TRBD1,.,TGTGCCACCAGCAGAATATCAGGGGGCACTCAGCCCCAGCATTTT,CATSRISGGTQPQHF
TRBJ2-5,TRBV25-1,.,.,TGTGCCAGCAGTCCACGGGGGGCAGGGCAAGAGACCCAGTACTTC,CASSPRGAGQETQYF
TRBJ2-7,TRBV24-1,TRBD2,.,TGTGCCACCAGTGACGGGACTAGCGGATCCTACGAGCAGTACTTC,CATSDGTSGSYEQYF
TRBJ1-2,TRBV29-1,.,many,TGCAGCGTTTGGGGGGCGCAGGGAAATGGCTACACCTTC,CSVWGAQGNGYTF
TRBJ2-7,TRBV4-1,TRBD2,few,TGCGCCAGCAGCTCCCGGGACTCCGGGGGGGAGCAGTACTTC,CASSSRDSGGEQYF
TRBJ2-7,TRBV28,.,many,TGTGCCAGCAGCTTAGCCCTCGGAGCCACCTACGAGCAGTACTTC,CASSLALGATYEQYF
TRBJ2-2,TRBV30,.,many,TGTGCCTGGAGTGTACGGGGATACACCGGGGAGCTGTTTTTT,CAWSVRGYTGELFF
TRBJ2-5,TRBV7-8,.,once,TGTGCCAGCAGCCACGGACAGAAAGAGACCCAGTACTTC,CASSHGQKETQYF
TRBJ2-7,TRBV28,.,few,TGTGCCAGCACGACCCGGGACATATACGAGCAGTACTTC,CASTTRDIYEQYF
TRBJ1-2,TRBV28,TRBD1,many,TGTGCCAGCAGTTCGACCCACGACAGGGTTGAGGGCTACACCTTC,CASSSTHDRVEGYTF
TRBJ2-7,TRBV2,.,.,TGTGCCAGCAAGACGGGCTACGAGCAGTACTTC,CASKTGYEQYF
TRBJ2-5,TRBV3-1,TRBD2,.,TGTGCCAGCAGCCAGAGATATGGGCCCGGGACTAGACGGGAGACCCAGTACTTC,CASSQRYGPGTRRETQYF
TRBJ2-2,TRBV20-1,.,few,TGCAGTGCTAGGAGTTACAGGAACACCGGGGAGCTGTTTTTT,CSARSYRNTGELFF
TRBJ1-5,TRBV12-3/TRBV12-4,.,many,TGTGCCAGCAGTTTCCTCGTAGGGAACAATCAGCCCCAGCATTTT,CASSFLVGNNQPQHF
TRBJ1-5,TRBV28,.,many,TGTGCCAGCACCTTAGGCAATCAGCCCCAGCATTTT,CASTLGNQPQHF
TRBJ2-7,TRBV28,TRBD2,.,TGTGCCAGCAGTTTTAGTACTAGCGGGGGATACGAGCAGTACTTC,CASSFSTSGGYEQYF
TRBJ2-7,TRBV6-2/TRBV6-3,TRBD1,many,TGTGCCAGCAGTATCGGACAGGATCCCTACGAGCAGTACTTC,CASSIGQDPYEQYF
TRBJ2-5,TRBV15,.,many,TGTGCCACCAGCAGAGGGGGGTCCCAGGAGACCCAGTACTTC,CATSRGGSQETQYF